The 28 T cell receptor beta chains in this list originate from one sample, sequenced in a study of OX40 agonist ivuxolimab in advanced cancers. Sequencing used immunoSEQ multiplex PCR; TCRdb keeps in-frame clones, though not all of them. The sample carries approximately 90,000 clones, 87% recorded once. This sample comprised CD4+ or CD8+ T cells sorted from blood, obtained in a trial of the OX40 agonist ivuxolimab. The origin of the receptors is an adult with an advanced solid tumor such as melanoma, head and neck, liver or kidney cancer.

This clone occurred a few times. The genes are TRBV27 and TRBJ2-7, with 8 bases identical to TRBD2. CDR1 is MNHEY, CDR2 SMNVEV, per germline (reference sequence). This CDR3 spans 15 amino acids. Trimming at V came to 5 bases and at J to 0 bases, leaving 6 bases not matched to a gene. In DNA form, the CDR3 reads TGTGCCAGCAGTGAAGCGGGAGAGGCCTCCTACGAGCAGTACTTC. Its translation: CASSEAGEASYEQYF.

V and J are TRBV5-1 and TRBJ2-7; D not resolved. CDR3 length: 14 residues. Looked up from germline, CDR1 is SGHRS and CDR2 is YFSETQ. V lost 6 bases to trimming and J lost 6 bases, with 19 bases between them. The CDR3 spells CASTEDTTVGEQYF. DNA for the CDR3: TGCGCCAGCACGGAAGATACCACCGTTGGCGAGCAGTACTTC.

The chain links TRBV11-2 to TRBJ2-1; D is perhaps TRBD2 (7 bases). The CDR3 totals 15 residues. Germline loops: CDR1 SGHAT, CDR2 FQNNGV. Trimming removed 5 bases at V and 5 bases at J, with 16 bases between. In DNA form, the CDR3 reads TGTGCCAGCAGCCCGGGCCGGGGGGCCCACAATGAGCAGTTCTTC. This encodes CASSPGRGAHNEQFF. Based on the CDR3 plus reference TRBV11-2 and TRBJ2-1, the full variable domain is EAGVAQSPRYKIIEKRQSVAFWCNPISGHATLYWYQQILGQGPKLLIQFQNNGVVDDSQLPKDRFSAERLKGVDSTLKIQPAKLEDSAVYLCASSPGRGAHNEQFFGPGTRLTVL.

In DNA, the CDR3 is TGTGCCAGCATGGGCGGGGCAACTAATGAAAAACTGTTTTTT. This codes for CASMGGATNEKLFF. The rearrangement links TRBV27 to TRBJ1-4; D remains unclear. The V end was cut by 7 bases, the J end by 0 bases, with 9 bases between. CDR1 is MNHEY, CDR2 SMNVEV, per germline (reference sequence). This CDR3 region has 14 residues.

The rearrangement uses TRBV5-1 and TRBJ2-3, with TRBD2 identical over 8 bases. J gave up 6 bases and V 0 bases, and 3 bases lay outside the gene matches. Germline CDR1 reads SGHRS; CDR2 reads YFSETQ. The CDR3 is 14 residues long. The CDR3 DNA is TGCGCCAGCAGCTTGGGGGGACTAGGTGATACGCAGTATTTT. Amino acid sequence: CASSLGGLGDTQYF.

This sequence joins TRBV7-2 and TRBJ2-2; D is unclear. Germline loops: CDR1 SGHTA, CDR2 FQGNSA. The germline V and J ends were trimmed by 4 bases and 5 bases, with 11 bases remaining between them. The CDR3 has 14 residues. The DNA of the CDR3 is TGTGCCAGCAGCTACCTACGAAGGACCGGGGAGCTGTTTTTT. Protein: CASSYLRRTGELFF.

This sequence joins TRBV19 and TRBJ2-6; tentative D call: TRBD2 (6 bases). Germline V CDR1 and CDR2: LNHDA, SQIVND (reference sequence). The CDR3 consists of 17 residues. Trimming stripped 5 bases from V and 0 bases from J, with 14 bases between. CDR3: CASSFTSGGSGANVLTF. The CDR3 DNA reads TGTGCCAGTAGTTTCACCTCCGGGGGCTCTGGGGCCAACGTCCTGACTTTC.

The CDR3 DNA follows: TGTGCCAGCAGCTCAGAGCGCCAGCCTGGGGGCTACACCTTC. Translation: CASSSERQPGGYTF. The chain carries TRBV11-1 and TRBJ1-2; D unresolved. Germline CDR1 is SGHAT and CDR2 is FQDESV (reference sequence). This CDR3 comprises 14 residues. Between the trimmed V and J ends, which lost 4 bases and 8 bases, there was a span of 17 bases.

The chain joins TRBV19 to TRBJ2-7; 11 bases match TRBD2. The J segment lost 6 bases and the V segment lost 6 bases, leaving 10 bases of the junction unmatched. Germline values: CDR1 LNHDA, CDR2 SQIVND (reference sequence). CDR3 length equals 15 residues. CDR3 nucleotide sequence: TGTGCCAGTAGACAACTAGCGGGAGTAATCGGCGAGCAGTACTTC. Residues: CASRQLAGVIGEQYF.

This chain connects TRBV6-1 to TRBJ2-7; perhaps D is TRBD1 or TRBD2 (5 bases each). Trimming took off 5 bases at V and 2 bases at J, with 16 bases between the two ends. The CDR3 has 15 residues. Germline loops: CDR1 MNHNS, CDR2 SASEGT. CDR3: CASSIEGRAPYEQYV. The CDR3 coding sequence is TGTGCCAGCAGTATCGAGGGCAGGGCCCCCTACGAGCAGTACGTC.

This clone occurred once. V is TRBV7-3 and J is TRBJ2-2, with 7 positions matching TRBD1. The CDR3 sequence is 13 residues long. Germline values: CDR1 SGHTA, CDR2 FQGTGA. V gave up 6 bases and J gave up 6 bases; unmatched junction bases: 4. CDR3 sequence: CASRETGSGELFF. The CDR3 DNA is TGTGCCAGCAGAGAGACAGGGTCCGGGGAGCTGTTTTTT.

The table lists this clone with a few counts. J is TRBJ1-2 and V is TRBV27; 9 nucleotides match TRBD1. The germline CDR1 and CDR2 sequences are MNHEY and SMNVEV (reference sequence). CDR3 length: 15 residues. J was trimmed by 8 bases and V by 6 bases; bases with no gene match: 13. CDR3 nucleotides: TGTGCCAGCAGGCCATGGGACAGGGTCACTGAAGGCTACACCTTC. Translated: CASRPWDRVTEGYTF.

The chain combines TRBV28 with TRBJ1-2, with D unresolved. Trimming shortened V by 2 bases and J by 0 bases, and 10 bases separated the two germline ends. The germline gives CDR1 MDHEN, CDR2 SYDVKM. The CDR3 runs to 15 residues. For the CDR3, the DNA is TGTGCCAGCAGTTTACGGCAGGAAGCTAACTATGGCTACACCTTC. Encoded protein: CASSLRQEANYGYTF.

The chain combines TRBV6-6 with TRBJ1-1; TRBD1 might be the D (5 bases). Germline loops: CDR1 MNHNY, CDR2 SVGAGI (reference sequence). V shed 2 bases and J shed 0 bases, with 10 bases lying between them. The CDR3 consists of 15 residues. CDR3 sequence reads: CASSYQGAVNTEAFF. The CDR3 coding sequence is TGTGCCAGCAGTTACCAGGGTGCTGTGAACACTGAAGCTTTCTTT.

J is TRBJ1-1 and V is TRBV19, with TRBD1 identical over 8 bases. J lost 1 base, V lost 5 bases, and 3 bases had no gene match. The CDR3 is 14 residues long. The germline CDR1 and CDR2 sequences are LNHDA and SQIVND (reference sequence). The CDR3 is CASSEGTGNTEAFF. For the CDR3, the DNA is TGTGCCAGTAGTGAAGGGACAGGGAACACTGAAGCTTTCTTT.

The rearrangement joins TRBV19 to TRBJ2-6; TRBD2 matches 10 bases. Unmatched junction bases numbered 7, after V lost 8 bases and J lost 0 bases. The germline V gene encodes CDR1 LNHDA and CDR2 SQIVND (reference sequence). The CDR3 is 17 residues long. CDR3 nucleotides: TGTGCCAGTCGTAGGACTAGCGGAATCTCTGGGGCCAACGTCCTGACTTTC. This sequence encodes CASRRTSGISGANVLTF.

The chain employs TRBV12-5 and TRBJ2-1; 7 positions agree with TRBD1. Per germline, CDR1 LGHNT and CDR2 FRNRAP. V was pared by 1 base and J by 6 bases, with 0 bases of the junction left unmatched. The CDR3 length is 13 residues. CDR3 sequence (DNA): TGTGCTAGTGGTTTGGACAGGGGCAATGAGCAGTTCTTC. Translation gives CASGLDRGNEQFF.

This clone was observed a single time. The rearrangement links TRBV2 to TRBJ1-2; 12 nucleotides align to TRBD1. V dropped 6 bases and J dropped 8; count of bases not matched to a gene: 4. The CDR3 has 13 residues. Germline V lookup: CDR1 SNHLY, CDR2 FYNNEI. The CDR3 region is CASRRDRGPGYTF. Written as DNA, the CDR3 is TGTGCCAGCAGGAGGGACAGGGGGCCGGGCTACACCTTC.

The V and J genes are TRBV5-4 and TRBJ1-1, with D perhaps TRBD1 (6 bases). CDR1 and CDR2 (germline): SGHNT, YYREEE (reference sequence). The CDR3 spans 15 residues. Deletions cut 1 base from V and 2 bases from J, with 12 bases between. The CDR3, as DNA: TGTGCCAGCAGCTTGTTGGACAGACATAACACTGAAGCTTTCTTT. Protein product: CASSLLDRHNTEAFF.

The chain employs TRBV27 and TRBJ2-2, with D perhaps TRBD1 (5 bases). The ends were cut back, 7 bases at V and 1 base at J, with 10 bases in the middle. Germline values: CDR1 MNHEY, CDR2 SMNVEV (reference sequence). The CDR3 covers 14 residues. CDR3 amino acids: CASKGTGNTGELFF. The CDR3 region has the DNA TGTGCCAGCAAGGGAACAGGGAACACCGGGGAGCTGTTTTTT.

This sequence joins TRBV29-1 and TRBJ1-5; no clear D. This CDR3 is built from 12 residues. CDR1 SQVTM and CDR2 ANQGSEA come from the germline V gene. V was trimmed by 7 bases and J by 4 bases, leaving 11 bases between them. CDR3 sequence: CSAAGPNQPQHF. The CDR3 DNA follows: TGCAGCGCCGCCGGGCCTAATCAGCCCCAGCATTTT.

The chain employs TRBV30 and TRBJ2-7; D not certain. Germline lookup yields CDR1 GTSNPN and CDR2 SVGIG (reference sequence). Between the trimmed V and J ends, which lost 0 bases and 6 bases, there was a span of 6 bases. The CDR3 sequence is 11 residues long. The CDR3: CAWSVTGEQYF. DNA of the CDR3: TGTGCCTGGAGTGTAACTGGCGAGCAGTACTTC.

The gene calls are TRBV5-5 and TRBJ2-1, with a possible D match to TRBD1 (6 bases). Trimming took 1 base from V and 3 from J, leaving 11 bases between them. Germline lookup yields CDR1 SGHKS and CDR2 YYEKEE (reference sequence). The CDR3 loop spans 15 amino acids. CDR3 sequence reads: CASSLSAGDYNEQFF. CDR3 DNA sequence: TGTGCCAGCAGCTTGTCGGCAGGGGACTACAATGAGCAGTTCTTC.

This chain connects TRBV29-1 to TRBJ1-5; 8 bases are a match to TRBD1. The germline CDR1 and CDR2 sequences are SQVTM and ANQGSEA. V trimming: 1 base; J trimming: 6 bases; junction bases outside the gene matches: 2. The CDR3 consists of 13 residues. CDR3 nucleotide sequence: TGCAGCGTTGAAGCCGGGACAGGTCAGCCCCAGCATTTT. It encodes CSVEAGTGQPQHF.

The V gene is TRBV19, the J gene TRBJ1-2; the match to TRBD1 covers 12 bases. Germline CDR1 and CDR2: LNHDA and SQIVND (reference sequence). The ends lost 4 bases at V and 4 bases at J; junction bases unmatched: 4. There are 15 residues in the CDR3. The CDR3 DNA is TGTGCCAGTAGTACCGGGACAGGGGGCCTCTATGGCTACACCTTC. Translation gives CASSTGTGGLYGYTF.

The chain recombines TRBV28 with TRBJ1-4, with D unclear. The CDR3 contains 16 residues. V was cut by 5 bases and J by 0 bases, with 13 bases left in between. Germline assignment: CDR1 MDHEN and CDR2 SYDVKM. The CDR3 DNA reads TGTGCCAGCAGTCGGGAGGCCTCTGCAACTAATGAAAAACTGTTTTTT. Translating it yields CASSREASATNEKLFF.

CDR3 sequence (DNA): TGCGCCAGCAGCTTGTTAGAGGGCTCCTACAATGAGCAGTTCTTC. It specifies CASSLLEGSYNEQFF. V and J are TRBV5-1 and TRBJ2-1, with a weak D call TRBD2 (5 bases). Germline V gene data show CDR1 as SGHRS and CDR2 as YFSETQ. Trimming removed 1 base from V and 0 bases from J, with 8 bases in between. The CDR3 runs 15 residues. The full variable domain, completed using reference TRBV5-1 and TRBJ2-1, is KAGVTQTPRYLIKTRGQQVTLSCSPISGHRSVSWYQQTPGQGLQFLFEYFSETQRNKGNFPGRFSGRQFSNSRSEMNVSTLELGDSALYLCASSLLEGSYNEQFFGPGTRLTVL.

The chain carries TRBV5-1 and TRBJ2-7, with D tentatively TRBD1 or TRBD2 (6 bases each). The CDR3 is 15 residues long. In germline, CDR1 is SGHRS, CDR2 YFSETQ. The V and J ends lost 0 bases and 5 bases respectively, with 15 bases between them. The CDR3 nucleotides are TGCGCCAGCAGCTTGGTTTCCGGGGGCTTAAACGAGCAGTACTTC. This translates into CASSLVSGGLNEQYF.